These 23 T cell receptor beta chains came from one sample sequenced in a study of beta chain features in type 1 diabetes. The entirety of the isolated RNA underwent reverse transcription, so expressed TCRB transcripts were sequenced. Some clones are missing from TCRdb's copy, which holds only in-frame ones; the method was immunoSEQ multiplex PCR. The sample shows around 310,000 clones, approximately 10% of them seen only once. Sequencing was done on a sample of naive CD4+ T cells from blood. Receptors originate from a woman younger than 45 in good health.

The chain uses TRBV7-2 and TRBJ2-3, with TRBD2 matching over 11 bases. Per the germline V gene, CDR1 is SGHTA and CDR2 is FQGNSA. The J segment lost 0 bases and the V segment lost 0 bases, leaving 8 bases of the junction unmatched. The CDR3 is 19 residues long. CDR3 coding DNA: TGTGCCAGCAGCTTAGCGCCCGGACTAGCGGGTGCTAGCACAGATACGCAGTATTTT. Translated: CASSLAPGLAGASTDTQYF. Together with reference TRBV7-2 and TRBJ2-3, the CDR3 gives the full variable domain: GAGVSQSPSNKVTEKGKDVELRCDPISGHTALYWYRQSLGQGLEFLIYFQGNSAPDKSGLPSDRFSAERTGGSVSTLTIQRTQQEDSAVYLCASSLAPGLAGASTDTQYFGPGTRLTVL.

This clone showed up just a few times. The chain is built from TRBV30 and TRBJ1-1, with 7 bases fitting TRBD1. CDR1 is GTSNPN, CDR2 SVGIG, per germline (reference sequence). The V and J ends lost 8 bases and 0 bases, in that order; junction bases with no gene match: 9. The CDR3 runs to 14 residues. In DNA form, the CDR3 reads TGTGCCCGGACCCGACAGGGAGTGAACACTGAAGCTTTCTTT. Translated: CARTRQGVNTEAFF.

CDR3 loop: CSVSRVAGGPNEQFF. In DNA form, the CDR3 reads TGCAGCGTCAGTCGGGTGGCGGGAGGGCCGAATGAGCAGTTCTTC. The rearrangement joins TRBV29-1 to TRBJ2-1; 9 bases match TRBD2. The V and J ends lost 6 bases and 7 bases, in that order; junction bases with no gene match: 13. Germline V gene lookup returns CDR1 SQVTM and CDR2 ANQGSEA. The CDR3 loop spans 15 amino acids.

The chain couples TRBV30 to TRBJ1-2; the D is unclear. In germline, CDR1 is GTSNPN, CDR2 SVGIG (reference sequence). The CDR3 sequence is 13 residues long. CDR3 bases: TGTGCTCGGAACCCCCGGGAGGGCTATGGCTACACCTTC. This codes for CARNPREGYGYTF.

This clone showed up just a few times. V is TRBV6-5 and J is TRBJ1-2; 7 nucleotides align to TRBD1. Germline lookup yields CDR1 MNHEY and CDR2 SVGAGI. The CDR3 spans 12 residues. V lost 2 bases and J lost 6; bases outside the gene matches: 0. The CDR3 bases are TGTGCCAGCAGTTACCAGGGGGATGGCTACACCTTC. This translates into CASSYQGDGYTF.

The CDR3 bases are TGTGCCAGCAGCTTAAGCTCGACTAACCAAGAGACCCAGTACTTC. The encoded protein is CASSLSSTNQETQYF. This chain connects TRBV7-9 to TRBJ2-5, with D perhaps matching TRBD2 (5 bases). V was trimmed by 2 bases and J by 0 bases, leaving 10 bases between them. The CDR3 covers 15 residues. Germline V gives CDR1 SEHNR, CDR2 FQNEAQ (reference sequence).

This clone was detected only a few times. The chain uses TRBV15 and TRBJ2-3, with 7 bases matching TRBD1. The CDR3 spans 15 residues. Germline CDR1 is LNHNV and CDR2 is YYDKDF (reference sequence). Trimming took 4 bases from V and 2 from J; bases not matched to a gene: 6. The CDR3 DNA reads as TGTGCCACCAGCACCTTGACAGGGAACACAGATACGCAGTATTTT. Amino acids: CATSTLTGNTDTQYF.

In its sample, this clone was seen a few times. The gene calls are TRBV29-1 and TRBJ2-3; 9 nucleotides match TRBD2. Germline V CDR1 and CDR2: SQVTM, ANQGSEA. V was pared by 3 bases and J by 3 bases, with 4 bases of the junction left unmatched. The CDR3 consists of 14 residues. CDR3 protein: CSVDSGRRTDTQYF. The CDR3 region has the DNA TGCAGCGTTGATAGCGGGAGACGGACAGATACGCAGTATTTT.

This chain uses TRBV10-3 with TRBJ2-7; D is perhaps TRBD2 (6 bases). Germline lookup yields CDR1 ENHRY and CDR2 SYGVKD. Trimming pared 11 bases from V and 3 bases from J, leaving 20 bases between. The CDR3 runs to 14 residues. The chain's CDR3 is CASSLGEARYEQYF. In DNA form, the CDR3 reads TGTGCCTCCTCCCTGGGGGAGGCCCGCTACGAGCAGTACTTC.

The rearrangement joins TRBV9 to TRBJ2-1; TRBD2 matches 12 bases. V was pared by 4 bases and J by 1 base, with 3 bases of the junction left unmatched. The CDR3 length is 16 residues. CDR1 and CDR2 (germline): SGDLS, YYNGEE. The CDR3 reads CASSPGLAGSYNEQFF. The CDR3 DNA is TGTGCCAGCAGCCCCGGACTAGCGGGGTCCTACAATGAGCAGTTCTTC.

In regard to this clone: Other nucleotide sequences from this sample produce the same CDR3. The rearrangement joins TRBV2 to TRBJ1-2, with D maybe TRBD1 (6 bases). V dropped 1 base and J dropped 5 bases, with 8 bases sitting between them. Germline V gene lookup returns CDR1 SNHLY and CDR2 FYNNEI. The length of the CDR3 is 13 residues. The CDR3 here is CASSEVRGYGYTF. The CDR3 nucleotides are TGTGCCAGCAGTGAAGTCAGGGGTTATGGCTACACCTTC.

This clone was detected a few times. The J gene is TRBJ1-2, the V gene TRBV7-6; D call uncertain. CDR1 and CDR2 (germline): SGHVS, FNYEAQ. The CDR3 loop spans 14 amino acids. V lost 1 base to trimming and J lost 4 bases, with 10 bases between them. In nucleotides, the CDR3 is TGTGCCAGCAGCTTAGATAGTCCGGGCTATGGCTACACCTTC. Translating gives CASSLDSPGYGYTF.

The chain joins TRBV19 to TRBJ2-1; 10 nucleotides agree with TRBD2. V lost 5 bases and J lost 9; bases outside the gene matches: 7. The CDR3 length is 14 residues. CDR1 is LNHDA, CDR2 SQIVND, per germline (reference sequence). The CDR3 reads CASSSLAGVLEQFF. The CDR3 DNA reads TGTGCCAGTAGTTCCCTAGCGGGAGTACTTGAGCAGTTCTTC.

The chain has TRBV28 and TRBJ2-2, with D perhaps TRBD1 (5 bases). Between the trimmed V and J ends, which lost 3 bases and 0 bases, there was a span of 8 bases. Germline V lookup: CDR1 MDHEN, CDR2 SYDVKM. The CDR3 consists of 15 residues. The CDR3 loop reads CASSLYRPNTGELFF. The CDR3 DNA is TGTGCCAGCAGTTTGTACAGGCCGAACACCGGGGAGCTGTTTTTT.

There are a few counts of this clone. The rearrangement joins TRBV9 to TRBJ2-5, with 7 bases identical to TRBD2. The CDR3 is 15 amino acids. The V and J ends lost 2 bases and 3 bases, in that order; junction bases with no gene match: 7. Germline CDR1 and CDR2: SGDLS and YYNGEE. CDR3 residues: CASSVLSGVEETQYF. The CDR3 DNA reads as TGTGCCAGCAGCGTTCTGAGCGGGGTGGAAGAGACCCAGTACTTC.

The CDR3 sequence: CASSVGAGGPGNNIQYF. The CDR3 DNA sequence: TGTGCCAGCAGCGTAGGCGCGGGAGGGCCGGGTAACAACATTCAGTACTTC. V usage is TRBV9 and J usage is TRBJ2-4; TRBD2 matches 9 bases. Per germline, CDR1 SGDLS and CDR2 YYNGEE. V was pared by 0 bases and J by 7 bases, with 11 bases of the junction left unmatched. The CDR3 spans 17 residues.

The CDR3 DNA reads TGTGCCAGCAGCCCCGGACAGGGTGGAGATACGCAGTATTTT. Residues: CASSPGQGGDTQYF. The chain joins TRBV7-2 to TRBJ2-3; 8 nucleotides line up with TRBD1. J gave up 5 bases and V 5 bases, and 6 bases lay outside the gene matches. The CDR3 is 14 residues long. Germline V CDR1 and CDR2: SGHTA, FQGNSA. The variable domain in full, completed from reference TRBV7-2 and TRBJ2-3, reads GAGVSQSPSNKVTEKGKDVELRCDPISGHTALYWYRQSLGQGLEFLIYFQGNSAPDKSGLPSDRFSAERTGGSVSTLTIQRTQQEDSAVYLCASSPGQGGDTQYFGPGTRLTVL.

This clone was seen more than once but under ten times. The chain has TRBV11-1 and TRBJ1-5; D remains ambiguous. Germline V lookup: CDR1 SGHAT, CDR2 FQDESV (reference sequence). The V end lost 1 base, the J end lost 1 base, and 8 bases lay between the germline ends. The CDR3 is 15 amino acids. CDR3 protein: CASSLEPGSNQPQHF. CDR3 coding DNA: TGTGCCAGCAGCTTAGAACCGGGAAGCAATCAGCCCCAGCATTTT.

This clone came up a few times. The J gene is TRBJ2-1, the V gene TRBV18; the D gene is possibly TRBD1 (5 bases). The germline V gene encodes CDR1 KGHSH and CDR2 LQKENI. The V gene lost 6 bases and the J gene lost 3 bases, with 18 bases spanning the gap. The CDR3 runs 16 residues. CDR3 protein: CASSQLTMDNYNEQFF. Here the CDR3 DNA reads TGTGCCAGCTCGCAACTTACAATGGACAACTACAATGAGCAGTTCTTC.

This clone turned up a few times. The CDR3 sequence: CASTGQGSDTQYF. The CDR3 DNA sequence: TGTGCCAGTACGGGACAGGGATCAGATACGCAGTATTTT. J is TRBJ2-3 and V is TRBV10-3, with TRBD1 matching over 9 bases. In germline, CDR1 is ENHRY, CDR2 SYGVKD. The CDR3 consists of 13 residues. V was clipped by 10 bases and J by 4 bases; unmatched bases: 6.

The genes are TRBV5-1 and TRBJ2-1, with no clear D. Germline assignment: CDR1 SGHRS and CDR2 YFSETQ. The CDR3 totals 13 residues. The V gene lost 0 bases and the J gene lost 7 bases, with 8 bases spanning the gap. CDR3 DNA: TGCGCCAGCAGCTTGGAGTTGGAGAATGAGCAGTTCTTC. Its protein product is CASSLELENEQFF.

The chain employs TRBV19 and TRBJ1-5; D is undetermined. With 10 bases removed from V and 0 bases from J, the gap between germline ends came to 22 bases. CDR1 is LNHDA and CDR2 is SQIVND in the germline V gene (reference sequence). This CDR3 comprises 17 residues. CDR3 region: CATGIGQPFLSNQPQHF. As DNA, the CDR3 is TGTGCCACCGGGATCGGTCAGCCTTTCCTTAGCAATCAGCCCCAGCATTTT.

In this sample, this clone turned up a few times. DNA of the CDR3: TGTGCCAGCAGTTTACTGGTAGCGGGAGTCGGAGATACGCAGTATTTT. Its protein is CASSLLVAGVGDTQYF. The J gene is TRBJ2-3, the V gene TRBV28; 9 nucleotides line up with TRBD2. J gave up 5 bases and V 2 bases, and 8 bases lay outside the gene matches. The CDR3 spans 16 residues. Germline assignment: CDR1 MDHEN and CDR2 SYDVKM.